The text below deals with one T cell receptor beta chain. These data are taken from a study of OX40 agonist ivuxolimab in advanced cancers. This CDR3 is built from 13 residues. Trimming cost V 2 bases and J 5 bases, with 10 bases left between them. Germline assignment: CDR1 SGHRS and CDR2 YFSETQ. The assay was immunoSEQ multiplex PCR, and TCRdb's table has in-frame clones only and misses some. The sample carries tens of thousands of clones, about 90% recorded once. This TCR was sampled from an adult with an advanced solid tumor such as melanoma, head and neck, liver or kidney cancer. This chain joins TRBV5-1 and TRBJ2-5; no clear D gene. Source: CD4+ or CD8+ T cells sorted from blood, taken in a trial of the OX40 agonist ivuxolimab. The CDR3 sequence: CASSFNVPETQYF. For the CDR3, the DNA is TGCGCCAGCAGCTTCAATGTCCCGGAGACCCAGTACTTC.